This TCR beta chain came from a study of cytomegalovirus exposure and HLA in healthy donors. There are 16 residues in the CDR3. The V gene's germline CDR1 is MNHEY and CDR2 SVGAGI. Trimming removed 0 bases at V and 3 bases at J, with 14 bases between. The PCR ran on 60 Vbeta and 13 Jbeta primers. Some clones are missing from TCRdb's copy, which holds only in-frame ones; the method was immunoSEQ multiplex PCR. The table lists over 200,000 clones, around 89% of them singletons. This clonotype was obtained from a woman under 30 in good health and CMV-seronegative. The sequencing input was PBMCs. The chain couples TRBV6-5 to TRBJ1-1; the D gene is possibly TRBD1 (5 bases). CDR3: CASSYSSRGRYTEAFF. CDR3 sequence (DNA): TGTGCCAGCAGTTACTCGAGTAGGGGCAGGTACACTGAAGCTTTCTTT.